This T cell receptor (beta chain) originates from a study of cytomegalovirus exposure and HLA in healthy donors (dated by TCRdb to 2017 to 2019). Some background on the complete study: An earlier analysis of some 600 of the donors reported over 250 Gb of sequence data and around 110 million unique TCR beta sequences obtained from some 200 million T cells. An early release covering 500 to 750 HLA-typed donors comprised 300 to 350 gigabases of sequencing data and about 90 million unique TCR sequences. Of the 300 to 450 genotyped donors, 65% to 90% fell in the genetic ancestry cluster associated with self-reported Caucasian donors. The study aimed to test whether signatures of past pathogen exposure could be identified by cataloging public T cell receptors. Using immunosequencing, the study profiled T cell repertoires from about 620 subjects and related those repertoires to cytomegalovirus serostatus. A separate validation cohort of approximately 120 different subjects was used in addition to the roughly 640-subject first cohort. To predict cytomegalovirus infection status, the study combined high-throughput TCR immunosequencing, statistical association of individual TCRs with disease status, and machine learning. In a later analysis, previously published TCR beta repertoires from about 640 donors were re-analyzed and high-resolution HLA genotyping was added so that TCR occurrence patterns could be studied. In the later analysis, no new phenotypic data were used to find candidate immune exposures; instead, reliance was placed on TCR beta sequences and their occurrence across donors. To decide whether each TCR beta V gene segment behaved as functional or pseudogenic, an earlier analysis of approximately 600 of the donors relied on high-throughput TCR beta sequencing. Alongside the repertoire data, information on donor age, sex, ethnicity and CMV serostatus was compiled. A later genetic analysis used genome-wide SNP genotypes for about 60% of the roughly 700 donors, treating that subset as a discovery cohort. Every discovery cohort repertoire had been produced on one sequencing platform. Both class I and class II loci were covered by HLA typing, at four-digit resolution. The number of donors typed differed by locus, with roughly 629-640 for A, B, C, DRB1 and DQB1, roughly 520 for DQA1, some 570 for DPA1, and some 440 for DPB1. About 5 DR-DQ haplotypes were handled as single units for association and clustering, since linkage in the cohort was strong. Among approximately 370 genotyped donors of the cohort, an average of about 240,000 unique TCR beta nucleotide sequences was sequenced per donor, of which 15% to 20% were non-productive.

Note on this clone: What antigen it recognizes has not been identified. No clone much larger than this one lies a single base away; base qualities are absent.

What the study reported, not specific to this receptor: In vitro tests confirmed that a few of the cytomegalovirus-associated TCR beta chains recognize cytomegalovirus antigens. Cytomegalovirus status was reported to be diagnosed by the classifier with high specificity and sensitivity in both the original and validation cohorts. An earlier analysis of some 590 of the donors showed that most TCR beta V segments appeared in productive rearrangements either about 87% or about 30% of the time, which broadly matched IMGT annotations. An association between a missense DCLRE1C variant and V-gene and J-gene trimming of TCR beta chains was found in a later genetic analysis and replicated in an independent cohort. In this cohort, only TCR beta chains were sequenced, and detectable features were limited by the absence of alpha or paired-chain data. According to a later analysis, parvovirus B19, influenza, CMV and Epstein-Barr virus appeared linked to several top co-occurrence clusters. Specific HLA alleles were associated with over 15,000 TCR beta sequences at a false discovery rate of 0.05 in a later analysis. Most TCR sequences were seen in very few donors, while some public TCRs were found in many individuals. A later analysis found that most CMV-associated TCR beta chains appeared HLA-restricted, with HLA associations seemingly driven largely by CMV exposure. A further reported finding was that TCR beta sequences accurately predicted the HLA-A and HLA-B alleles for most subjects in the first cohort. The study listed 150 to 200 TCR beta chains as associated with cytomegalovirus. The authors suggested that the approach could potentially be generalized to other disease states and immunological phenotypes. Strong co-occurrence of HLA alleles, especially DR and DQ, made assigning TCR associations to individual alleles difficult. In a later analysis, TCR association rates were found to vary across HLA loci, with the most associated TCRs seen for DRB1 alleles and the fewest for HLA-C alleles. Presence/absence analyses assumed roughly uniform sequencing depth across donors, an assumption that may not hold. Correlated functional status among segregating V segments might reflect linkage disequilibrium, but an unknown experimental factor could not be ruled out. According to a later genetic analysis, donors in an Asian-associated ancestry cluster had fewer N-insertions in productive TCRs than the approximately 690-donor mean. The only immune exposure information available for the cohort was CMV serostatus. A cluster of highly shared sequence variants was judged likely to represent a technical artifact of the sequencing pipeline. Compared with equally common non-associated chains, HLA-associated TCR beta chains in a later analysis were more clonally expanded and had lower generation probabilities. Because the 87-base-pair reads could not distinguish some IMGT-functional V segments, including TRBV6-2 and TRBV6-3, those segments were excluded. Because HLA typing was unavailable for some donors at each locus, only the typed subset was used in association tests. Because counts were too low, about 18 rarely observed V segments, including chromosome 9 orphons, were excluded from the earlier analysis of roughly 580 of the donors.

The cohort was made up of about 670 healthy bone marrow donors. All cohort members were sampled while nominally healthy, although unrecorded immune exposures were likely present. The donor tested CMV seropositive and was one of the 289 seropositive cohort members. A peripheral blood sample was collected from each donor, and TCR beta sequencing was performed on peripheral blood mononuclear cells. Genomic DNA was extracted from the blood cell samples with the Qiagen DNeasy Blood Extraction Kit. The CDR3 runs 16 amino acids, cysteine and phenylalanine included. Only CDR3 DNA remains: 48 bases, in frame from the first base. The germline V gene sets CDR1 to MGHRA and CDR2 to YSYEKL. V gives up 4 bases and J gives up 4 bases, and the segment between their germline ends measures 16 bases. The library was made by the immunoSEQ multiplex PCR assay. A mixture of 60 forward primers for TCR Vbeta segments and 13 reverse primers for TCR Jbeta segments was used in the multiplex PCR. The CDR3 region of rearranged TCR beta genes was amplified from genomic DNA with a multiplex PCR assay. On the Illumina HiSeq System, the amplified TCR beta libraries were sequenced as 87-base-pair reads. The authors processed their data as follows. In a later analysis, 70 million to 95 million unique TCR beta chains were counted across the roughly 670 repertoires, and roughly 9.9 million of these chains were shared by at least two donors. Raw reads were error-corrected and collapsed into unique sequences by a nearest-neighbor algorithm in which closely related sequences were merged to remove PCR and sequencing errors. To assign V, D and J gene segments, CDR3 sequences were aligned to IMGT reference sequences. For a sequence to be retained, a match of at least six nucleotides was required to both a V gene segment and a J gene segment. A rearrangement counted as productive if the CDR3 had no stop codons and remained in frame with V and J, and every other rearrangement counted as non-productive. Following IMGT convention, CDR3 was defined as the stretch from the second conserved V-encoded cysteine up to the conserved J-encoded phenylalanine. The earlier analysis of around 640 of the donors excluded sequences that lacked an unambiguous match to a single V gene segment. An earlier analysis of a few hundred of the donors classified V segments as functional when productive rearrangements were above 56.7% and as segregating when the standard deviation between donors was above 5%. To diagnose cytomegalovirus status from the catalog of TCR beta chain sequences, a statistical classification framework was built. In a later analysis, V and J genes were assigned by comparing TCR nucleotide sequences against IMGT/GENE-DB human TR gene sequences. The TCRdist pipeline was used in a later analysis to assign CDR3 sequences and most-parsimonious VDJ recombination scenarios. In a later analysis, each TCR beta chain was defined by its CDR3 amino acid sequence together with its V-gene family, and reads lacking a unique V-gene family were excluded. In a later analysis, fewer than 650 highly shared, low-generation-probability nucleotide sequences were removed to address suspected cross-contamination and a sequencing artifact. In a later analysis, a clonal expansion index for each public chain was calculated from normalized within-repertoire ranks of inferred template counts. In a later analysis, generation probabilities were computed with a VDJ recombination model fitted to out-of-frame rearrangements, and the resulting probabilities were checked against IGoR. A later analysis scored TCR-TCR, TCR-HLA and TCR-CMV co-occurrence with hypergeometric tests, applying a repertoire-size bias correction to TCR pairs. In a later analysis, false discovery rates were estimated by permuting HLA or CMV assignments 20 times. In a later analysis, co-occurring TCRs were grouped using DBSCAN, with TCRdist sequence similarity added in when clustering inside HLA-allele-positive subsets. For co-occurrence clustering, repertoires with fewer than 30,000 or more than 120,000 public chains were excluded, along with about five repertoires with anomalous nucleotide sharing. In its TCRdb copy, this immuneACCESS table keeps in-frame sequences only and misses some clones. Where compared with another copy, unresolved V genes explain less than half of these, and the others have no known cause. The DNA gave D and trimming, while V, J and clone size come from that table. Here the sample has 150,000 to 200,000 clones; around 85% occur a single time. Approximately 9.4% of the sample is taken by the ten largest.

The rearranged chain carries TRBV4-1 and TRBJ1-4, and possibly TRBD1, on 6 matching bases. Source material: PBMCs. The TCR was taken from a man aged 18 to 30 in good health and CMV-seropositive. At the DNA level, the sequence is TGCGCCAGCAGCCGCCTAGGGAGGGGGAGTAATGAAAAACTGTTTTTT. Its coded protein is CASSRLGRGSNEKLFF.